Following are 10 T cell receptor beta chains from one sample sequenced in a study of identical twins. TCRdb recomputed calls from the 5' RACE reads with MiXCR, one row per CDR3 protein. Found here are 550,000 to 700,000 distinct CDR3 sequences, over 20% of them singletons; the top ten hold around 4.4%. These data also formed part of another study, on T cells expressing NK-cell markers.

Material: PBMCs. The receptors shown here come from a woman between 18 and 29 years old in good health.

This chain links TRBV5-1 with TRBJ2-3, with TRBD2 as a possible D gene (5 bases). Trimming shortened V by 0 bases and J by 8 bases, and 16 bases separated the two germline ends. Per the germline V gene, CDR1 is SGHRS and CDR2 is YFSETQ. The CDR3 length is 15 residues. CDR3 coding DNA: TGCGCCAGCAGCTTGGGCGACCATCGTGAGGGTACGCAGTATTTT. Encoded protein: CASSLGDHREGTQYF.

V is TRBV9 and J is TRBJ2-1; maybe TRBD1 (6 bases). V lost 2 bases and J 6 bases, leaving 9 bases between the germline ends. The CDR3 is made up of 13 amino acids. Per germline, CDR1 SGDLS and CDR2 YYNGEE. The CDR3 region has the DNA TGTGCCAGCAGCGTCCAACAGGGCAATGAGCAGTTCTTC. Encoded protein: CASSVQQGNEQFF.

CDR3 nucleotides: TGCAGTGCTAGTCCTTTAGCGGGAGGAGCGGATACGCAGTATTTT. The encoded protein is CSASPLAGGADTQYF. This chain joins TRBV20-1 and TRBJ2-3, with 10 positions matching TRBD2. With V trimmed by 3 bases and J by 6 bases, 9 bases remained unmatched. This CDR3 spans 15 amino acids. The germline gives CDR1 DFQATT, CDR2 SNEGSKA (reference sequence).

V and J are TRBV6-1 and TRBJ1-2, with 9 nucleotides matching TRBD1. Trimming cost V 7 bases and J 7 bases; bases outside gene matches: 10. Germline V gene lookup returns CDR1 MNHNS and CDR2 SASEGT. This CDR3 region has 14 residues. The CDR3 DNA follows: TGTGCCAGCACCCTGACAGGGGGGGTTAGTGGCTACACCTTC. This codes for CASTLTGGVSGYTF.

This sequence joins TRBV25-1 and TRBJ2-7; D is possibly TRBD1 or TRBD2 (6 bases each). V lost 6 bases and J lost 4, with 16 bases in between. Germline CDR1 MGHDK, CDR2 SYGVNS. The CDR3 has 14 residues. Here the CDR3 reads CASSGKEGGYEQYF. The CDR3 DNA follows: TGTGCCAGCAGCGGGAAGGAGGGGGGATACGAGCAGTACTTC.

The V and J genes are TRBV7-9 and TRBJ1-4, with 8 nucleotides matching TRBD1. Trimming took 4 bases from V and 6 from J; bases not matched to a gene: 7. Germline-derived CDR1 and CDR2 are SEHNR and FQNEAQ (reference sequence). The CDR3 is 15 residues long. CDR3 region: CASSSPDRDDEKLFF. The DNA of the CDR3 is TGTGCCAGCAGCTCTCCGGACAGGGACGATGAAAAACTGTTTTTT.

At least ten counts were recorded for this clonotype. The chain links TRBV5-5 to TRBJ1-2; TRBD1 matches at 9 bases. Germline CDR1 reads SGHKS; CDR2 reads YYEKEE (reference sequence). The length of the CDR3 is 14 residues. Trimming cost V 5 bases and J 5 bases; bases outside gene matches: 7. As DNA, the CDR3 is TGTGCCAGCAGTCCTCGACAGGGGGATTATGGCTACACCTTC. Amino acid sequence: CASSPRQGDYGYTF.

The sample holds a few counts of this clonotype. The chain recombines TRBV5-6 with TRBJ2-3; no definite D call. The CDR3 length is 12 residues. Germline-derived CDR1 and CDR2 are SGHDT and YYEEEE. Trimming cost V 4 bases and J 4 bases, with 7 bases left between them. The CDR3 nucleotides are TGTGCCAGCAGCGGACCGTCAGATACGCAGTATTTT. It yields the protein CASSGPSDTQYF.

This clonotype was seen only a few times. This chain uses TRBV20-1 with TRBJ2-7, with D tentatively TRBD1 (6 bases). Trimming pared 6 bases from V and 5 bases from J, leaving 17 bases between. This CDR3 spans 13 amino acids. Germline CDR1 is DFQATT and CDR2 is SNEGSKA (reference sequence). For the CDR3, the DNA is TGCAGTGCCCCCAGGGGTGAAATAAACGAGCAGTACTTC. It yields the protein CSAPRGEINEQYF.

The V and J genes are TRBV15 and TRBJ2-5; TRBD2 matches 7 bases. There are 17 residues in the CDR3. The V segment lost 3 bases and the J segment 5 bases; nucleotides outside the gene matches: 15. The V gene's germline CDR1 is LNHNV and CDR2 YYDKDF (reference sequence). CDR3: CATSRDLGGPFGETQYF. The CDR3 nucleotides read TGTGCCACCAGCAGGGATTTGGGAGGGCCTTTCGGGGAGACCCAGTACTTC.